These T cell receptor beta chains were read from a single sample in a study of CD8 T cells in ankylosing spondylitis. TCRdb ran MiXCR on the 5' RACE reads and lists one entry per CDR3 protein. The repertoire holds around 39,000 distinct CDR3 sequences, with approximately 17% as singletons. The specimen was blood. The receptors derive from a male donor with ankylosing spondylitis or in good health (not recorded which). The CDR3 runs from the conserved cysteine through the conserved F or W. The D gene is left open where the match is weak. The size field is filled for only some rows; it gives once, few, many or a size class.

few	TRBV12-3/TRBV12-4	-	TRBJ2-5	TGTGCCAGCAGTCGAGGGGGATCGTCAGAGACCCAGTACTTC	CASSRGGSSETQYF
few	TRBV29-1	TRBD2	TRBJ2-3	TGCAGCGTTGAAGGCCCCGGCGGGGGGGATACGCAGTATTTT	CSVEGPGGGDTQYF
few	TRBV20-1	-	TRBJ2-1	TGCAGTGCTAGAGATTTCACGGGTGAGCAGTTCTTC	CSARDFTGEQFF
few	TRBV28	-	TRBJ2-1	TGTGCCAGCAAAGGATGGGGTGAGCAGTTCTTC	CASKGWGEQFF
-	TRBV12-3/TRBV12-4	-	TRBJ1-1	TGTGCCAGCAGTCCGATTACAGAGGCTTTCTTT	CASSPITEAFF
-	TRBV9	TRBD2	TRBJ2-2	TGTGCCAGCAGCACCGGGACTAGTGGTACCGGGGAGCTGTTTTTT	CASSTGTSGTGELFF
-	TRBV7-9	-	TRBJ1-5	TGTGCCAGCAGCTTAAGTAGCAATCAGCCCCAGCATTTT	CASSLSSNQPQHF
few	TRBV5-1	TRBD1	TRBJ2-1	TGCGCCAGCAGCACCGGACAGGGAGGCTACAATGAGCAGTTCTTC	CASSTGQGGYNEQFF
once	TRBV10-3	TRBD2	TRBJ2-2	TGTGCCATCAGTGGGACTAGCGGGGGATCGAACACCGGGGAGCTGTTTTTT	CAISGTSGGSNTGELFF
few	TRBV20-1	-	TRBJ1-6	TGCAGTGCTACGGGACTTGGGGATTCACCCCTCCACTTT	CSATGLGDSPLHF
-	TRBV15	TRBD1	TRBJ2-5	TGTGCCACCAGCAGAGGGGTCGACAGGGGGCAGTACTTC	CATSRGVDRGQYF
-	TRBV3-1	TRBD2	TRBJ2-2	TGTGCCAGCAGGCGCCTAGCGGGGAACACCGGGGAGCTGTTTTTT	CASRRLAGNTGELFF
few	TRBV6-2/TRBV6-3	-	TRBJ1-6	TGTGCCAGCAGTTACTTGGGGGAACGTTCACCCCTCCACTTT	CASSYLGERSPLHF
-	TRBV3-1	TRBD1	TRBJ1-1	TGTGCCAGCAGCCAACAGGGGGCTGAAGCTTTCTTT	CASSQQGAEAFF
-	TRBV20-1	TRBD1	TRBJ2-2	TGCAGTGCTCCTATCGGACAGGCGAACACCGGGGAGCTGTTTTTT	CSAPIGQANTGELFF
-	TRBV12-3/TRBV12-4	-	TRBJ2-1	TGTGCCAGCAGTCTCCGGGGAGGATCGGCGGGTGAGCAGTTCTTC	CASSLRGGSAGEQFF
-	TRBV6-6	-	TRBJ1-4	TGTGCCAGCAGTTACGGGACACAGAATGAAAAACTGTTTTTT	CASSYGTQNEKLFF